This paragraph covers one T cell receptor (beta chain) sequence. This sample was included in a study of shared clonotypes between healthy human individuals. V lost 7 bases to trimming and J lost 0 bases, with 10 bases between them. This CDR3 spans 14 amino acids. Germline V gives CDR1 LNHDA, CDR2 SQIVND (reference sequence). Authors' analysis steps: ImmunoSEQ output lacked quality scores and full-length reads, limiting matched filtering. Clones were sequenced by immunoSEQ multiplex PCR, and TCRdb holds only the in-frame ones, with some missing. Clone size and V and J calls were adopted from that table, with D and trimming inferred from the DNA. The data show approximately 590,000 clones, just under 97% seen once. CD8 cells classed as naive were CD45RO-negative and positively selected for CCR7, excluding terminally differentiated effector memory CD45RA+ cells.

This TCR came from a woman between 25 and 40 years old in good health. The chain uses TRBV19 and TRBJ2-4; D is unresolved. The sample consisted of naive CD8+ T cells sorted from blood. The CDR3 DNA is TGTGCCAGTATGGGCGTACTAGCCAAAAACATTCAGTACTTC. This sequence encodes CASMGVLAKNIQYF. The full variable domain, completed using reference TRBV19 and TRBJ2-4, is DGGITQSPKYLFRKEGQNVTLSCEQNLNHDAMYWYRQDPGQGLRLIYYSQIVNDFQKGDIAEGYSVSREKKESFPLTVTSAQKNPTAFYLCASMGVLAKNIQYFGAGTRLSVL.